This paragraph covers one T cell receptor (beta chain) sequence. The antigen is not known. The sample originates from a study of regulatory T cells in long-lasting Graves disease. The study's findings and limits: Persistent disease was associated with favored TRBV28 usage and with favored use of TRBJ1-2 and TRBJ2-5.

This sample's time point: newly diagnosed GD, antithyroid drugs for less than 3 months. PBMC-extracted RNA yielded the TCR library. The junction had 6 bases not matched to a gene; V was cut back by 5 bases and J by 4 bases. This CDR3 comprises 16 residues. Germline-derived CDR1 and CDR2 are MDHEN and SYDVKM. Combining iRepertoire HTBI primers with Arm-PCR of CDR3 regions, the authors built TCR beta libraries. Original processing notes: Identification across samples found 62 TRBV and about 15 TRBJ segments. TCRdb fed the multiplex PCR reads into MiXCR, producing one record per CDR3 protein. The V and J calls reflect TCRdb's pipeline rather than the authors' work. The sample shows around 230,000 distinct CDR3 sequences, around 18% of them seen only once.

The chain joins TRBV28 to TRBJ2-3; TRBD2 matches 13 bases. This sequence was found in a female donor with Graves disease. The sequencing used peripheral blood mononuclear cells (PBMCs), collected at new diagnosis, from a patient treated with antithyroid drugs. The CDR3: CASSLTSGRDSDTQYF. The CDR3, as DNA: TGTGCCAGCAGTCTCACTAGCGGGAGGGATTCAGATACGCAGTATTTT.